The T cell receptor beta chain under discussion was sequenced for a study of blood T cells in healthy people across ages. CDR1 and CDR2 from the germline V gene are MNHEY and SMNVEV (reference sequence). Trimming took 0 bases from V and 0 from J, leaving 3 bases between them. This CDR3 region has 15 residues. This clonotype turned up a few times. A second PCR of about 7 to 12 cycles used a sample-barcoded 5' primer and a J-beta primer mix. TCRdb reprocessed the 5' RACE reads via MiXCR and lists one record per CDR3 protein. The table has about 1.4 million distinct CDR3 sequences, 55% to 75% seen once. This chain uses TRBV27 with TRBJ2-6; D is uncertain. The specimen sequenced was blood. This TCR came from a man aged 18 to 30 in good health. This CDR3 reads CASSLSVSGANVLTF. The CDR3 DNA is TGTGCCAGCAGTTTATCCGTCTCTGGGGCCAACGTCCTGACTTTC.